The rows below give T cell receptor beta chains drawn from one sample of a study of cytomegalovirus exposure and HLA in healthy donors. Profiling relied on immunoSEQ multiplex PCR, and the TCRdb table lists in-frame clones only, not all of them. The table lists about 190,000 clones, 82% of them singletons, with about 0.8% in the top ten. Material for sequencing was PBMCs. Receptors originate from a woman aged 18-30 years in good health and CMV-seronegative. Both conserved end residues are part of each CDR3. The order of the fields is clone size, J gene, V gene, D gene, CDR3 protein, CDR3 DNA. D genes are given only for firm matches. Where a row states a size, it is once, few, many or the class of an expanded clone; other rows omit it.

- | TRBJ2-2 | TRBV30 | TRBD2 | CAWTGGGELFF | TGTGCCTGGACGGGGGGCGGGGAGCTGTTTTTT
- | TRBJ1-1 | TRBV6-4 | TRBD1 | CASRDTGGNTEAFF | TGTGCCAGCAGGGACACAGGGGGGAACACTGAAGCTTTCTTT
- | TRBJ1-4 | TRBV5-4 | - | CASSFQGGEKLFF | TGTGCCAGCAGCTTCCAGGGTGGTGAAAAACTGTTTTTT
- | TRBJ2-7 | TRBV4-2 | - | CASSQGRLAEEQYF | TGTGCCAGCAGCCAAGGACGGCTAGCTGAAGAGCAGTACTTC
- | TRBJ2-3 | TRBV27 | TRBD1 | CASSSRRQGPTDTQYF | TGTGCCAGCAGTTCCCGACGACAGGGACCCACAGATACGCAGTATTTT
- | TRBJ1-2 | TRBV10-3 | - | CAISEGTGAEAYGYTF | TGTGCCATCAGTGAAGGTACAGGAGCCGAAGCCTATGGCTACACCTTC
- | TRBJ2-2 | TRBV6-5 | - | CASTPYSANTGELFF | TGTGCCAGCACCCCCTACTCCGCGAACACCGGGGAGCTGTTTTTT
- | TRBJ2-7 | TRBV11-2 | - | CASSLDHSYEQYF | TGTGCCAGCAGCTTAGATCACTCCTACGAGCAGTACTTC
once | TRBJ1-6 | TRBV6-6 | - | CASGQDNSPLHF | TGTGCCAGCGGCCAGGATAATTCACCCCTCCACTTT
- | TRBJ2-5 | TRBV25-1 | TRBD1 | CASGSLTGGTQETQYF | TGTGCCAGCGGGTCTTTGACAGGGGGCACGCAAGAGACCCAGTACTTC
- | TRBJ1-1 | TRBV19 | TRBD1 | CASNRRGQGAEAFF | TGTGCCAGTAATAGGAGGGGACAGGGTGCTGAAGCTTTCTTT
- | TRBJ2-7 | TRBV5-8 | - | CASSTGTSIVHEQYF | TGTGCCAGCAGTACCGGGACTTCGATAGTTCACGAGCAGTACTTC
- | TRBJ2-5 | TRBV4-1 | TRBD2 | CASSQEGTKARSAQYF | TGCGCCAGCAGCCAAGAAGGGACTAAGGCCCGGTCGGCCCAGTACTTC
once | TRBJ1-1 | TRBV2 | - | CASTLTVEAFF | TGTGCCAGCACCTTAACGGTGGAAGCTTTCTTT
few | TRBJ1-4 | TRBV28 | TRBD1 | CASSQYRGPNEKLFF | TGTGCCAGCAGCCAATACAGGGGGCCGAATGAAAAACTGTTTTTT
- | TRBJ2-1 | TRBV25-1 | TRBD2 | CASSEYMLADLYNEQFF | TGTGCCAGCAGTGAATATATGCTAGCGGACCTTTACAATGAGCAGTTCTTC
- | TRBJ2-7 | TRBV7-9 | TRBD2 | CSSSSEMGGKSYEQYF | TGTTCCAGCAGCAGCGAAATGGGGGGGAAGTCCTACGAGCAGTACTTC
- | TRBJ1-2 | TRBV20-1 | - | CSARQDYGYTF | TGCAGTGCTAGGCAGGACTATGGCTACACCTTC
- | TRBJ1-5 | TRBV19 | TRBD1 | CASSTPGTGIQPQHF | TGTGCCAGTAGTACCCCCGGGACAGGGATCCAGCCCCAGCATTTT
- | TRBJ2-2 | TRBV2 | - | CASTQKNTGELFF | TGTGCCAGCACCCAGAAGAACACCGGGGAGCTGTTTTTT
- | TRBJ2-5 | TRBV27 | TRBD2 | CASSLGSGGAFPETQYF | TGTGCCAGCAGTTTGGGGTCCGGGGGGGCCTTCCCGGAGACCCAGTACTTC
- | TRBJ1-1 | TRBV6-6 | TRBD1 | CASSRTGVNTEAFF | TGTGCCAGCAGCCGGACAGGGGTGAACACTGAAGCTTTCTTT